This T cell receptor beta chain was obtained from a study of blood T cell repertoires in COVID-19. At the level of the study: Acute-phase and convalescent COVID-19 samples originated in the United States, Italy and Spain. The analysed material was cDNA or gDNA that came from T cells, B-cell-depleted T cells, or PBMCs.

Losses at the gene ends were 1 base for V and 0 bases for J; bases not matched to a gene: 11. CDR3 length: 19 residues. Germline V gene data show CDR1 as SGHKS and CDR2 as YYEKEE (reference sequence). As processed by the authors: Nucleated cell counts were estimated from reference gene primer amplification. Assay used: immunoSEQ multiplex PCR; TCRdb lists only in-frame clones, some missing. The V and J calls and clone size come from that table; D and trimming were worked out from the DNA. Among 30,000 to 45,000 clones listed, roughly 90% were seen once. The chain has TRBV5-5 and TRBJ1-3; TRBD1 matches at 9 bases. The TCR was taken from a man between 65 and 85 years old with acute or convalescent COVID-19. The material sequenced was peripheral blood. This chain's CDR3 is CASSLWPGTGLYSGNTIYF. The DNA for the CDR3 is TGTGCCAGCAGCTTGTGGCCTGGGACAGGGCTATACTCTGGAAACACCATATATTTT.